This T cell receptor beta chain was retrieved from a study of cytomegalovirus exposure and HLA in healthy donors. Study outcomes and limitations: Some V segments could not be told apart, so they were left out, TRBV6-2 and TRBV6-3 among them.

On this clone: The antigen is unknown.

The J segment lost 1 base and the V segment lost 4 bases, leaving 3 bases of the junction unmatched. This CDR3 region has 14 residues. Germline V gene sequence: CDR1 LNHDA, CDR2 SQIVND (reference sequence). The PCR used 60 Vbeta and 13 Jbeta primers. Sequencing was performed with immunoSEQ multiplex PCR; in TCRdb, only in-frame clones are kept and a portion is missing. The sample lists tens of thousands of clones; around 77% were seen once. The specimen was PBMCs. The sequence was collected from a man aged 30 to 45 in good health and CMV-seronegative. V gene TRBV19 combines with J gene TRBJ1-1; 7 positions agree with TRBD1. CDR3 in DNA: TGTGCCAGTAGTACCAGGGGGTGGAACACTGAAGCTTTCTTT. It yields the protein CASSTRGWNTEAFF.